This TCR beta chain was identified during a study of monozygotic twins with inflammatory bowel disease (dated by TCRdb to about 2019). Background on the whole study: The full study comprised approximately 28 monozygotic twin pairs: nine German pairs (four IBD-concordant, five IBD-discordant) and 19 IBD-discordant Danish pairs. Each individual had, on average, about 151 000 unique TCRalpha sequences and 181 000 unique TCRbeta sequences available for analysis. The search for disease-associated traits relied mainly on comparing, within discordant pairs, IBD patients with their genetically identical healthy co-twins.

From each donor, an approximately 2.5 ml peripheral blood sample was collected into PAXgene tubes and kept at -80 degrees C. Without any T cell sorting, total RNA was extracted from whole blood using the PAXgene blood miRNA kit on an automated QIAcube. Peripheral blood from monozygotic twin pairs concordant or discordant for inflammatory bowel disease was subjected to deep TCRalpha and TCRbeta repertoire profiling with unique molecular barcoding. Smoking habits were recorded for all twin pairs, and individuals were classified as current, former or never smokers. From its cysteine to its phenylalanine, the CDR3 spans 15 amino acids. This entry has no DNA. CDR1 is given as SGDLS and CDR2 as YYNGEE, both from the germline V gene. To prepare the library, 5' RACE was applied. The input for every TCR library was approximately 3,500 ng of total RNA. For each sample, cDNA synthesis with SMARTScribe reverse transcriptase was split into eight separate reactions. During cDNA synthesis, template switching was used to introduce unique molecular identifiers that contained a 6-nucleotide sample barcode. Amplification of TCRalpha and TCRbeta cDNA involved two nested PCRs of 16 and 9 cycles, and each PCR was followed by bead purification. Before amplification, the cDNA was treated with uracil DNA-glycosylase and purified using the QIAquick PCR purification kit. In the second PCR, Illumina TruSeq-compatible adapters and sample-specific barcodes were added. Library quality and concentration were checked on TapeStation and Qubit, and libraries were pooled at about 4.9 ng each. Sequencing of the pooled libraries was done on an Illumina HiSeq2500 single-index Rapid Run using custom sequencing primers and 2 x 100 bp reads. As for the authors' bioinformatics: PCR and sequencing errors were corrected by UMI-based consensus assembly using MiGEC version 1.2.6. MiXCR version 2.1.1 handled V(D)J alignment, clonotype assembly and CDR3 extraction. To normalise gene usage, clonotype sharing and MAIT/NKT TCR abundance, the analysis used the top 1000, 10 000 and 20 000 clonotypes per sample. Diversity was computed as the inverse Simpson index with the vegan R package after downsampling to 27 000 UMIs. Paired Mann-Whitney U tests were applied to discordant twin pairs, with Benjamini-Hochberg correction for multiple testing. TCRdb reprocessed the sequencing reads and holds a single record per CDR3 protein sequence, with no DNA. TCRdb, rather than the study authors, made the V and J calls. The sample table on file contains hundreds of thousands of distinct CDR3 sequences. The ten largest clones add up to 5.6% of the sample.

On the study overall, not on this receptor specifically: The analysis was unable to tell apart different T cell subtypes. No difference in repertoire similarity was observed between concordant and discordant twins, possibly owing to limited statistical power. Fewer clonotypes were shared with other individuals by IBD patients than by healthy twins, most markedly in patients showing signs of disease activity. The results gave no support for a single strong signal or clonotype linked to IBD. TCRbeta repertoire diversity, by inverse Simpson index, was decreased in IBD patients compared with their healthy co-twins. Background noise and inter-individual variability may have been introduced into the repertoires by the differing immunosuppressive treatments among patients.

A remark on this clonotype: The clone's antigen remains unknown.

The chain is encoded by TRBV9 joined to TRBJ1-2. The sequencing input was blood. The sequence derives from a human donor with ulcerative colitis or Crohn's disease, or a healthy co-twin of an affected twin (not recorded which). The encoded CDR3 is CASSVAPSPNYGYTF.